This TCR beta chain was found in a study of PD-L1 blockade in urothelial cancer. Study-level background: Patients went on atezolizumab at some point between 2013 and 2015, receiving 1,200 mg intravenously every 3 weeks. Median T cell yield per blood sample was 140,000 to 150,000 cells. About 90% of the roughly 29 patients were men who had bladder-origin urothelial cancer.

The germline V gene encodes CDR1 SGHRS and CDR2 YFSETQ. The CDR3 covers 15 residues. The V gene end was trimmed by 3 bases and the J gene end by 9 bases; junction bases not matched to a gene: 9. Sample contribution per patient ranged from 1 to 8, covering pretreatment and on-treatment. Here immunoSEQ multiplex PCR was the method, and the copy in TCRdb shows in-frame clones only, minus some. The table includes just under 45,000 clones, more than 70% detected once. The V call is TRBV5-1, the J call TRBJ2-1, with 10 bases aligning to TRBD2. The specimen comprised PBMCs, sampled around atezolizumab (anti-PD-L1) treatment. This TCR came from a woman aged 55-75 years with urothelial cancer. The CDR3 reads CASSSPGLASSEQFF. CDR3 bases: TGCGCCAGCAGCTCGCCGGGACTAGCGAGTAGTGAGCAGTTCTTC.